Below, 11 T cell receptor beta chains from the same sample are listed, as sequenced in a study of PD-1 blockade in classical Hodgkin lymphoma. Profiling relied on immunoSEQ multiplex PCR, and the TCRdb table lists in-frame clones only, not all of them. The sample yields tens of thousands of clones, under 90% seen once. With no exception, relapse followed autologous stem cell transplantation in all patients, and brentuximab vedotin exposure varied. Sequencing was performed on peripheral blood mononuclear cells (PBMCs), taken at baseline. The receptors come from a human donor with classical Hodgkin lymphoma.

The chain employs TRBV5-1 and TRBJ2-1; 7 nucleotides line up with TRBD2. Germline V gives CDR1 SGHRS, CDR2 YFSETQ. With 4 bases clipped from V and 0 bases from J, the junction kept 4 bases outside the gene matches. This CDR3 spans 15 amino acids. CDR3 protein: CASSMGGSSYNEQFF. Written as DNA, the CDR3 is TGCGCCAGCAGCATGGGGGGGAGCTCCTACAATGAGCAGTTCTTC.

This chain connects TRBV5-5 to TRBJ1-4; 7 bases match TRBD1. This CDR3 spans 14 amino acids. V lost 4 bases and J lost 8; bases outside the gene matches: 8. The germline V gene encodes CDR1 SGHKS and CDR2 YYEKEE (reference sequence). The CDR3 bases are TGTGCCAGCAGCCCACAGGGGTACGCGGAAAAACTGTTTTTT. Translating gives CASSPQGYAEKLFF.

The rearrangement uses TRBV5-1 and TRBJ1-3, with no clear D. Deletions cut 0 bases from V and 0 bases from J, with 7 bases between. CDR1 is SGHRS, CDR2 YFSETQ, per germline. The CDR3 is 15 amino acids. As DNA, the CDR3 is TGCGCCAGCAGCTTGGCTGGGATCTCTGGAAACACCATATATTTT. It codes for CASSLAGISGNTIYF.

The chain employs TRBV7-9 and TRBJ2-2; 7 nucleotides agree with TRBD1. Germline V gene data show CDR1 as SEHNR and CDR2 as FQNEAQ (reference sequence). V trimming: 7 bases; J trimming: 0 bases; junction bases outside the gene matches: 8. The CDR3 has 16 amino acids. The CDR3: CASIRGQYANTGELFF. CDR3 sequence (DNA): TGTGCCAGCATCAGGGGACAGTACGCGAACACCGGGGAGCTGTTTTTT.

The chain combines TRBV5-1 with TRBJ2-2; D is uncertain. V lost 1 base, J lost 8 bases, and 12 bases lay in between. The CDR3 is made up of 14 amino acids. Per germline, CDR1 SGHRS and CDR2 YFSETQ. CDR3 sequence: CASSLKGNEGELFF. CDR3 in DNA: TGCGCCAGCAGCTTGAAGGGAAATGAGGGGGAGCTGTTTTTT. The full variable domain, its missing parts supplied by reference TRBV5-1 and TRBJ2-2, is KAGVTQTPRYLIKTRGQQVTLSCSPISGHRSVSWYQQTPGQGLQFLFEYFSETQRNKGNFPGRFSGRQFSNSRSEMNVSTLELGDSALYLCASSLKGNEGELFFGEGSRLTVL.

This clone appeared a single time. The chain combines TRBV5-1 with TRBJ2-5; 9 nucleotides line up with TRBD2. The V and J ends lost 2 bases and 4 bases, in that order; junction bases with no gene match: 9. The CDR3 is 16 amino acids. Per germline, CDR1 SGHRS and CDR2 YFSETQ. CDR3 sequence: CASSLSASGVLETQYF. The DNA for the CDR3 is TGCGCCAGCAGCTTAAGTGCTAGCGGGGTTCTAGAGACCCAGTACTTC.

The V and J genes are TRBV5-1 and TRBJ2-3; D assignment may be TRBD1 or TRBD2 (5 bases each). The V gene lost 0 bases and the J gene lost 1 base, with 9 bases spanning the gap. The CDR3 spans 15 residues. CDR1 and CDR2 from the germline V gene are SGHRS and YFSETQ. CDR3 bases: TGCGCCAGCAGCTTGGCGGGGCCAGGCACAGATACGCAGTATTTT. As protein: CASSLAGPGTDTQYF.

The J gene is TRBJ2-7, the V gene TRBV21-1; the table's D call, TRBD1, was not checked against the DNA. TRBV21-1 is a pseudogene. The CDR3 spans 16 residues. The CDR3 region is CASSLTGMKNIFKQYF. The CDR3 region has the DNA TGTGCCAGCAGCCTGACAGGCATGAAAAACATCTTCAAGCAGTACTTC.

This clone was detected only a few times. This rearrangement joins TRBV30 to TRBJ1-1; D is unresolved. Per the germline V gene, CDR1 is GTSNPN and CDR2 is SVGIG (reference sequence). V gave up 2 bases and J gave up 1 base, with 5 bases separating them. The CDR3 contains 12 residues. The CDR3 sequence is CAWSPGNTEAFF. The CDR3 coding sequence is TGTGCCTGGAGTCCGGGGAACACTGAAGCTTTCTTT.

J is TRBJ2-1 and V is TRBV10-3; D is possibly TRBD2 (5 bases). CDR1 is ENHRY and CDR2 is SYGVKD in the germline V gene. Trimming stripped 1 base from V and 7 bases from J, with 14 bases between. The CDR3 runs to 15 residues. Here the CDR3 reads CAISELVGRGNEQFF. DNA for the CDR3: TGTGCCATCAGTGAGTTGGTGGGGAGAGGAAATGAGCAGTTCTTC.

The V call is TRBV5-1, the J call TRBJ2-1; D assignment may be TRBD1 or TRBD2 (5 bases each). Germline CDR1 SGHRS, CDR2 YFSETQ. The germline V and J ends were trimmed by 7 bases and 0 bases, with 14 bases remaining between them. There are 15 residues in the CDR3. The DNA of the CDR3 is TGCGCCAGCGCCCGTGAGGGGAGCTCCTACAATGAGCAGTTCTTC. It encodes CASAREGSSYNEQFF.